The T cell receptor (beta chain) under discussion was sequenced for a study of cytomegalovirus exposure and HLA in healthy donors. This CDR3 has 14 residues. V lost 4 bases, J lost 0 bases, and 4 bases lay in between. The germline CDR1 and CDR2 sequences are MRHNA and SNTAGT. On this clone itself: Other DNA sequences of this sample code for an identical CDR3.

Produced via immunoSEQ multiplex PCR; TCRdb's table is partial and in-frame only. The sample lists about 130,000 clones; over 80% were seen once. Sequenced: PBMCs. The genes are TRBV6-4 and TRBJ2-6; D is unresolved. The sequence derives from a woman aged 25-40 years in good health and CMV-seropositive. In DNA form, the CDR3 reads TGTGCCAGCAGTGCTACCTCTGGGGCCAACGTCCTGACTTTC. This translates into CASSATSGANVLTF.